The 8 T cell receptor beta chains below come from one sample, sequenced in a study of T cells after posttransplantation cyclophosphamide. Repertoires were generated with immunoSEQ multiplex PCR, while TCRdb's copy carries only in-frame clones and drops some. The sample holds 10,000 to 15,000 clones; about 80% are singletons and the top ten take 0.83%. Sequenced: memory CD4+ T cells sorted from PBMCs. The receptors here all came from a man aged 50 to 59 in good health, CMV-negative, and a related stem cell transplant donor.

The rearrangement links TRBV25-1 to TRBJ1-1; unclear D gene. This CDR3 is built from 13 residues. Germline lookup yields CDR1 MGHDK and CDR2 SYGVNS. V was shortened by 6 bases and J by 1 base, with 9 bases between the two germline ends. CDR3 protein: CASSPYKNTEAFF. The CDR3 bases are TGTGCCAGCAGCCCGTACAAGAACACTGAAGCTTTCTTT.

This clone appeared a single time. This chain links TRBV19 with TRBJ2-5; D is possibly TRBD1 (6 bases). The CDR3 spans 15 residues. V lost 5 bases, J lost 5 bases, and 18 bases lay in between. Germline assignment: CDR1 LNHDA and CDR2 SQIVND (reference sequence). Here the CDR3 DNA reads TGTGCCAGTAGTTCCGCGACAGGTGGTTGGGAGACCCAGTACTTC. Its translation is CASSSATGGWETQYF.

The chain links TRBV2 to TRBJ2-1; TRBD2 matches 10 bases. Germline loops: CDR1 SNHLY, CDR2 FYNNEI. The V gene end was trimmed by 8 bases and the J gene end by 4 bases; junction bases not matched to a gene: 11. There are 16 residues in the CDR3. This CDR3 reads CASVGASGSRYNEQFF. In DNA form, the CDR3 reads TGTGCCAGCGTGGGGGCTAGCGGGAGTCGTTACAATGAGCAGTTCTTC.

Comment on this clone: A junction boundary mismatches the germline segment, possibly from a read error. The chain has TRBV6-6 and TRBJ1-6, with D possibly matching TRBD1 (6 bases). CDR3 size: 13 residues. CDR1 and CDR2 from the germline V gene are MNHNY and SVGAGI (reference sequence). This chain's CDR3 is CASSYRDNSPLHF. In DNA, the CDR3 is TGTGCCAGCAGTTATAGGGACAATTCCCCCCTCCACTTT.

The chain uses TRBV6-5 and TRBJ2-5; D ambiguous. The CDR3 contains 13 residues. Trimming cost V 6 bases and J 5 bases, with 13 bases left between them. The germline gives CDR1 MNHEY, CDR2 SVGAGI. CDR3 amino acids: CASSRYYGETQYF. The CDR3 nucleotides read TGTGCCAGCAGCCGCTACTATGGGGAGACCCAGTACTTC.

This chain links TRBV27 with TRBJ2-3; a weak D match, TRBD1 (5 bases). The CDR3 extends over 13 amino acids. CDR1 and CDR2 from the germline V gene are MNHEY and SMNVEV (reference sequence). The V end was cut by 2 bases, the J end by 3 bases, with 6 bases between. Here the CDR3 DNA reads TGTGCCAGCAGTTTACGACAGACAGATACGCAGTATTTT. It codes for CASSLRQTDTQYF.

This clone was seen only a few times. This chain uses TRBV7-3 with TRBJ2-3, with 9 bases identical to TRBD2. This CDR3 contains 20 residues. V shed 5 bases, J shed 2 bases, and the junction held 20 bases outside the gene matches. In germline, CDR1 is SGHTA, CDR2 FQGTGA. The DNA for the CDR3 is TGTGCCAGCAGCCCTTACCTTAGCGGGAGCTCAGGGGTCAACACAGATACGCAGTATTTT. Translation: CASSPYLSGSSGVNTDTQYF.

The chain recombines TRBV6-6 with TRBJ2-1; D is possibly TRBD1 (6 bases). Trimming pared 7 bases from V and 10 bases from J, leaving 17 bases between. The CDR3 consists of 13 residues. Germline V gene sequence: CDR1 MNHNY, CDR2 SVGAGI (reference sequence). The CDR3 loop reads CASTPWTVREQFF. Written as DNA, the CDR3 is TGTGCCAGCACCCCCTGGACAGTTCGGGAGCAGTTCTTC.